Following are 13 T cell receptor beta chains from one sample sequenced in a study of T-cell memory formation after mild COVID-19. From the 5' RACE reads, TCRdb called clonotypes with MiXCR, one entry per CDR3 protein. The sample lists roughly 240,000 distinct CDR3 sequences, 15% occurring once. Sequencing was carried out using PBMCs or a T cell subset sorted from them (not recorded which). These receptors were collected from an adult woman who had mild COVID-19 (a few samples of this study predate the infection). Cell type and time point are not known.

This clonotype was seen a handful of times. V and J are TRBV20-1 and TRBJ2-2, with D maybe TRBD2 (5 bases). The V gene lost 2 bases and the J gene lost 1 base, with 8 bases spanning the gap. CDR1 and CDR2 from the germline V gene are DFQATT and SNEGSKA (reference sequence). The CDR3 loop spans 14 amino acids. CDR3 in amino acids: CSARSGLNTGELFF. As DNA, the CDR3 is TGCAGTGCTAGAAGCGGATTGAACACCGGGGAGCTGTTTTTT.

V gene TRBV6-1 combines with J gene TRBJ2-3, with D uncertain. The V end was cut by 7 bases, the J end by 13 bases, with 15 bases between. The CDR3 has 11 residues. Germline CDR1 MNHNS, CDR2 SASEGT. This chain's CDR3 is CASTDRAMEYF. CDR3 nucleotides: TGTGCCAGCACCGACCGAGCTATGGAGTATTTT.

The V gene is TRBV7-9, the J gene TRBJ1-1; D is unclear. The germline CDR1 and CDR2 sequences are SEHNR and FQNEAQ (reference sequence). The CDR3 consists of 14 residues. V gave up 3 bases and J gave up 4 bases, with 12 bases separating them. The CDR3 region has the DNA TGTGCCAGCAGCTTCCTCGCCCAGGCCACTGAAGCTTTCTTT. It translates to CASSFLAQATEAFF.

CDR3 sequence reads: CASRQTRGGGLTEAFF. The DNA of the CDR3 is TGTGCCAGCAGACAGACCCGAGGGGGAGGTTTGACTGAAGCTTTCTTT. V usage is TRBV11-2 and J usage is TRBJ1-1; a possible D gene is TRBD1 (6 bases). Germline V gene sequence: CDR1 SGHAT, CDR2 FQNNGV. Trimming left V 6 bases short and J 5 bases short, with 22 bases between. The CDR3 has 16 amino acids.

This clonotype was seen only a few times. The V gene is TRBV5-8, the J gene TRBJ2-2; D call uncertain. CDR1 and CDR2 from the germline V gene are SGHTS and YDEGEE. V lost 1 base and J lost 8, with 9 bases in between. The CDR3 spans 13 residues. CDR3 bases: TGTGCCAGCAGCTTGTTTGATCGGGGGGAGCTGTTTTTT. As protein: CASSLFDRGELFF.

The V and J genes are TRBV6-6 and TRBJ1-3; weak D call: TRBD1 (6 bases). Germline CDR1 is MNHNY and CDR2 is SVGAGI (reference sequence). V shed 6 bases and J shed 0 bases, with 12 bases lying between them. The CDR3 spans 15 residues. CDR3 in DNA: TGTGCCAGCAGGTGGGACATCTCCTCTGGAAACACCATATATTTT. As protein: CASRWDISSGNTIYF.

The CDR3 region has the DNA TGCAGTGCTAAGCCCCCCGGGACAATCTACTCCGGGGAGCTGTTTTTT. Translating gives CSAKPPGTIYSGELFF. The V call is TRBV20-1, the J call TRBJ2-2, with D possibly being TRBD1 (6 bases). This CDR3 has 16 amino acids. Trimming removed 4 bases from V and 6 bases from J, with 21 bases in between. Germline V gene data show CDR1 as DFQATT and CDR2 as SNEGSKA (reference sequence).

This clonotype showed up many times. CDR3 DNA sequence: TGTGCCAGCAGCAAATCCTACGAGCAGTACTTC. Encoded protein: CASSKSYEQYF. J is TRBJ2-7 and V is TRBV21-1. TRBV21-1 is flagged as a pseudogene. This CDR3 contains 11 residues.

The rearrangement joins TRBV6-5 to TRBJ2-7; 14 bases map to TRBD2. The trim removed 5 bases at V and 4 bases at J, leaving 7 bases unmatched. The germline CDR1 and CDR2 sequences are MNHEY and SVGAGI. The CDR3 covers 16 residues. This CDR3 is CASSGGTSGSRYEQYF. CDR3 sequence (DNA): TGTGCCAGCAGTGGGGGGACTAGCGGGAGCAGGTACGAGCAGTACTTC.

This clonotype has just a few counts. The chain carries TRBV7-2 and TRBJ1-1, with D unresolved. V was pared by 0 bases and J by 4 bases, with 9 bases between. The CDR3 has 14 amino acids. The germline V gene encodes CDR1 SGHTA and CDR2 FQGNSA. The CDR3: CASSLARSATEAFF. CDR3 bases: TGTGCCAGCAGCTTAGCCAGGTCAGCCACTGAAGCTTTCTTT.

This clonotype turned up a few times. CDR3 DNA: TGTGCCAGCAGCCTGGGACTAGCGGGGACTCATACGCAGTATTTT. Amino acids: CASSLGLAGTHTQYF. This sequence joins TRBV7-2 and TRBJ2-3; 13 bases align to TRBD2. Per the germline V gene, CDR1 is SGHTA and CDR2 is FQGNSA. This CDR3 contains 15 residues. The V gene end was trimmed by 5 bases and the J gene end by 7 bases; junction bases not matched to a gene: 6. Full variable domain (outside the CDR3, taken from reference TRBV7-2 and TRBJ2-3): GAGVSQSPSNKVTEKGKDVELRCDPISGHTALYWYRQSLGQGLEFLIYFQGNSAPDKSGLPSDRFSAERTGGSVSTLTIQRTQQEDSAVYLCASSLGLAGTHTQYFGPGTRLTVL.

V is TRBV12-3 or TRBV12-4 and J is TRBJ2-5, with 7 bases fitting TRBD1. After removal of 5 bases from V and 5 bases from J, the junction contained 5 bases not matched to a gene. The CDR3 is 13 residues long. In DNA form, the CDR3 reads TGTGCCAGCAGTCTGACAGGGCGGGAGACCCAGTACTTC. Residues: CASSLTGRETQYF.

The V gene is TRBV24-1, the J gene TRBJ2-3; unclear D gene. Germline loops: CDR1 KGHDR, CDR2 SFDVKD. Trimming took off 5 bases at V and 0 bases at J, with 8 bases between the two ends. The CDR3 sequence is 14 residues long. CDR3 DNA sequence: TGTGCCACCAGTGCTTGGCATAGCACAGATACGCAGTATTTT. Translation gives CATSAWHSTDTQYF.